These 22 T cell receptor beta chains came from one sample sequenced in a study of human T cells and chemical hapten exposure. TCRdb analysed the RACE reads with MiXCR anew, one entry per CDR3 protein. Among just under 350,000 distinct CDR3 sequences listed, around 7% were seen once. The time point: patch test 1, 2 weeks after DPC sensitization. Treatment specified: therapeutic diphenylcyclopropenone sensitization with weekly scalp DPC. Specimen: whole blood, collected in connection with sensitization to the hapten diphenylcyclopropenone (DPC). Every receptor here comes from a woman aged 18-29 years with alopecia areata. Some clones in this sample may be carry-over from other donors' samples.

This chain links TRBV5-1 with TRBJ1-6; 7 bases are shared with TRBD1. CDR3 length equals 18 residues. In germline, CDR1 is SGHRS, CDR2 YFSETQ. The junction had 12 bases not matched to a gene; V was cut back by 0 bases and J by 6 bases. The CDR3 is CASSLAGTAQAGNSPLHF. CDR3 sequence (DNA): TGCGCCAGCAGCTTGGCAGGGACAGCCCAGGCGGGTAATTCACCCCTCCACTTT.

A few counts support this clonotype. The rearrangement links TRBV12-3 or TRBV12-4 to TRBJ1-2, with D tentatively TRBD1 (5 bases). This CDR3 is 13 amino acids long. V was pared by 4 bases and J by 4 bases, with 10 bases between. CDR3 loop: CASSSWGVYGYTF. CDR3 DNA sequence: TGTGCCAGCAGTTCCTGGGGGGTCTATGGCTACACCTTC.

This clonotype came up a few times. The chain employs TRBV12-5 and TRBJ1-1; D is unresolved. V was cut by 2 bases and J by 3 bases, with 10 bases left in between. From germline, CDR1 is LGHNT and CDR2 FRNRAP. The CDR3 loop spans 14 amino acids. The CDR3 DNA reads as TGTGCTAGTGGTTTGCACCGGGAGGACACTGAAGCTTTCTTT. The encoded protein is CASGLHREDTEAFF.

This clonotype was found many times. The J gene is TRBJ2-3, the V gene TRBV12-5; 7 bases map to TRBD1. CDR3 size: 16 residues. The junction had 5 bases not matched to a gene; V was cut back by 0 bases and J by 2 bases. In germline, CDR1 is LGHNT, CDR2 FRNRAP. The CDR3 sequence: CASGLVQGIATDTQYF. The CDR3 bases are TGTGCTAGTGGTTTGGTACAGGGGATCGCCACAGATACGCAGTATTTT.

This clonotype came up a few times. The chain employs TRBV5-1 and TRBJ2-7, with 9 bases fitting TRBD1. CDR1 is SGHRS, CDR2 YFSETQ, per germline. The V segment lost 4 bases and the J segment 3 bases; nucleotides outside the gene matches: 5. This CDR3 spans 14 amino acids. CDR3 region: CASSGTGKFYEQYF. CDR3 coding DNA: TGCGCCAGCAGCGGGACAGGGAAGTTCTACGAGCAGTACTTC.

This sequence joins TRBV12-3 or TRBV12-4 and TRBJ1-1, with D possibly matching TRBD1 (5 bases). The CDR3 extends over 14 amino acids. V was cut by 6 bases and J by 3 bases, with 14 bases left in between. The CDR3 DNA is TGTGCCAGCAGGCCCTACGAGGGGTACACTGAAGCTTTCTTT. Its translation: CASRPYEGYTEAFF.

The V gene is TRBV11-2, the J gene TRBJ1-2; 7 nucleotides align to TRBD1. The CDR3 is made up of 18 amino acids. Per germline, CDR1 SGHAT and CDR2 FQNNGV. V trimming: 0 bases; J trimming: 4 bases; junction bases outside the gene matches: 14. CDR3 sequence reads: CASSLDRANRGSVYGYTF. The CDR3 region has the DNA TGTGCCAGCAGCTTAGATCGGGCAAACAGGGGATCGGTCTATGGCTACACCTTC.

The V gene is TRBV6-5, the J gene TRBJ1-2; D gene unclear. The CDR3 is made up of 13 amino acids. V lost 2 bases and J lost 5, with 9 bases in between. The germline gives CDR1 MNHEY, CDR2 SVGAGI. The CDR3 region is CASSYARLYGYTF. DNA for the CDR3: TGTGCCAGCAGTTACGCACGACTGTATGGCTACACCTTC.

This clonotype was counted between two and nine times. This rearrangement joins TRBV4-2 to TRBJ1-1; no definite D call. The CDR3 spans 13 residues. CDR1 and CDR2 from the germline V gene are LGHNA and YNFKEQ. The V end lost 0 bases, the J end lost 4 bases, and 6 bases lay between the germline ends. The CDR3: CASSQDPLTEAFF. CDR3 DNA: TGTGCCAGCAGCCAAGATCCCCTCACTGAAGCTTTCTTT.

In its sample, this clonotype was seen many times. The chain is built from TRBV9 and TRBJ1-5; 9 bases fit TRBD1. V gave up 4 bases and J gave up 2 bases; unmatched junction bases: 7. Germline CDR1 reads SGDLS; CDR2 reads YYNGEE. The CDR3 consists of 16 residues. CDR3 sequence reads: CASSLGQGGGNQPQHF. The CDR3 DNA is TGTGCCAGCAGCTTGGGACAGGGAGGGGGCAATCAGCCCCAGCATTTT.

The sample holds a few counts of this clonotype. The genes are TRBV7-9 and TRBJ2-3; D might be TRBD1 or TRBD2, each matching 5 bases. CDR1 and CDR2 (germline): SEHNR, FQNEAQ (reference sequence). This CDR3 has 17 residues. V lost 0 bases, J lost 5 bases, and 18 bases lay in between. CDR3 DNA sequence: TGTGCCAGCAGCTTAGCCCACGGCAGGGAACTAGGAGATACGCAGTATTTT. Protein sequence: CASSLAHGRELGDTQYF.

In DNA form, the CDR3 reads TGTGCCAGCAGCCAGGGGGGCGGGGGCAGGTACAATGAGCAGTTCTTC. Protein: CASSQGGGGRYNEQFF. The V and J genes are TRBV4-2 and TRBJ2-1; D possibly corresponds to TRBD2 (7 bases). Looked up from germline, CDR1 is LGHNA and CDR2 is YNFKEQ. The CDR3 is made up of 16 amino acids. Trimming pared 3 bases from V and 4 bases from J, leaving 16 bases between.

This sequence joins TRBV6-4 and TRBJ2-2, with TRBD1 as a possible D gene (5 bases). This CDR3 spans 13 amino acids. Germline V CDR1 and CDR2: MRHNA, SNTAGT. V lost 3 bases and J lost 6, with 8 bases in between. CDR3 amino acids: CASSEGAAGELFF. CDR3 nucleotide sequence: TGTGCCAGCAGTGAAGGGGCCGCCGGGGAGCTGTTTTTT.

The chain carries TRBV29-1 and TRBJ2-7; TRBD1 matches at 9 bases. Losses at the gene ends were 7 bases for V and 5 bases for J; bases not matched to a gene: 6. Germline values: CDR1 SQVTM, CDR2 ANQGSEA. The CDR3 spans 12 residues. CDR3 DNA: TGCAGCGCCCGGGACAGGGTCCACGAGCAGTACTTC. Its protein product is CSARDRVHEQYF.

This clonotype was counted a few times. This chain connects TRBV11-2 to TRBJ1-1, with TRBD1 as a possible D gene (6 bases). There are 13 residues in the CDR3. Germline assignment: CDR1 SGHAT and CDR2 FQNNGV. The V end was cut by 1 base, the J end by 9 bases, with 12 bases between. The CDR3: CASSLGRTDKAFF. The CDR3 DNA reads TGTGCCAGCAGCTTAGGACGGACAGATAAAGCTTTCTTT. Drawing the rest from reference TRBV11-2 and TRBJ1-1, the complete variable domain is EAGVAQSPRYKIIEKRQSVAFWCNPISGHATLYWYQQILGQGPKLLIQFQNNGVVDDSQLPKDRFSAERLKGVDSTLKIQPAKLEDSAVYLCASSLGRTDKAFFGQGTRLTVV.

This clonotype was found a few times. V gene TRBV6-5 combines with J gene TRBJ1-1; weak D call: TRBD1 (5 bases). CDR3 size: 14 residues. CDR1 is MNHEY and CDR2 is SVGAGI in the germline V gene. V dropped 5 bases and J dropped 0 bases, with 10 bases sitting between them. The CDR3 region has the DNA TGTGCCAGCAGTCCCTGGGACGTGAACACTGAAGCTTTCTTT. Amino acid sequence: CASSPWDVNTEAFF.

This clonotype has at least ten counts. The genes are TRBV20-1 and TRBJ2-6; 9 nucleotides align to TRBD1. The CDR3 consists of 18 residues. The germline CDR1 and CDR2 sequences are DFQATT and SNEGSKA (reference sequence). After removal of 3 bases from V and 1 base from J, the junction contained 10 bases not matched to a gene. For the CDR3, the DNA is TGCAGTGCTAGTGTCACAGGGGGCAGTCAGTCTGGGGCCAACGTCCTGACTTTC. It specifies CSASVTGGSQSGANVLTF.

This clonotype was picked up many times. The J gene is TRBJ2-3, the V gene TRBV4-1; 13 positions match TRBD2. The CDR3 sequence is 17 residues long. Germline lookup yields CDR1 MGHRA and CDR2 YSYEKL. V lost 3 bases and J lost 2; bases outside the gene matches: 5. CDR3 sequence reads: CASSHSTSGGSTDTQYF. CDR3 nucleotides: TGCGCCAGCAGCCATTCGACTAGCGGGGGGTCCACAGATACGCAGTATTTT.

The rearrangement links TRBV7-2 to TRBJ1-2, with 8 bases matching TRBD1. Looked up from germline, CDR1 is SGHTA and CDR2 is FQGNSA. This CDR3 has 16 amino acids. The J segment lost 3 bases and the V segment lost 5 bases, leaving 11 bases of the junction unmatched. CDR3 DNA sequence: TGTGCCAGCAGCCCCCGGACAGGGCTGATGGACTATGGCTACACCTTC. Translating it yields CASSPRTGLMDYGYTF. The full variable domain, with the rest looked up from reference TRBV7-2 and TRBJ1-2, is GAGVSQSPSNKVTEKGKDVELRCDPISGHTALYWYRQSLGQGLEFLIYFQGNSAPDKSGLPSDRFSAERTGGSVSTLTIQRTQQEDSAVYLCASSPRTGLMDYGYTFGSGTRLTVV.

This clonotype was seen a few times. The chain recombines TRBV29-1 with TRBJ2-2, with D hard to call. The CDR3 contains 12 residues. The V and J ends lost 6 bases and 7 bases respectively, with 12 bases between them. Germline CDR1 reads SQVTM; CDR2 reads ANQGSEA. The CDR3 loop is CSVGDQDGELFF. The CDR3 DNA is TGCAGCGTGGGTGATCAGGACGGGGAGCTGTTTTTT.

This clonotype appeared many times. This sequence joins TRBV6-1 and TRBJ2-5; 8 bases agree with TRBD1. From germline, CDR1 is MNHNS and CDR2 SASEGT. The ends lost 7 bases at V and 3 bases at J; junction bases unmatched: 10. CDR3 length: 15 amino acids. In DNA, the CDR3 is TGTGCCAGCACCAGTCAGACAGGGGCAGAAGAGACCCAGTACTTC. Encoded protein: CASTSQTGAEETQYF.

This clonotype was recorded a few times. This sequence joins TRBV2 and TRBJ1-1; 10 positions agree with TRBD1. Germline V lookup: CDR1 SNHLY, CDR2 FYNNEI. The junction had 11 bases not matched to a gene; V was cut back by 6 bases and J by 1 base. This CDR3 contains 17 residues. Written as DNA, the CDR3 is TGTGCCAGCAGGTGGAGGACAGGGGGTTACCAGAACACTGAAGCTTTCTTT. Translating gives CASRWRTGGYQNTEAFF.